This entry lists 24 T cell receptor beta chains sequenced from one sample in a study of blood T cell repertoires in COVID-19. Data came from immunoSEQ multiplex PCR; TCRdb stores just in-frame clones and leaves some out. The sample records 400,000 to 450,000 clones, 80% to 95% being singletons. Sequences were obtained from PBMCs or T cells enriched from blood (not recorded which). The receptors were sampled from a man aged 18-30 years who had recovered from COVID-19.

The chain has TRBV5-4 and TRBJ2-7, with D possibly being TRBD2 (6 bases). Per germline, CDR1 SGHNT and CDR2 YYREEE (reference sequence). V shed 0 bases and J shed 3 bases, with 10 bases lying between them. CDR3 length: 14 amino acids. The CDR3 nucleotides read TGTGCCAGCAGCTTGGATGCGGGGCGCTACGAGCAGTACTTC. Its translation: CASSLDAGRYEQYF. The variable domain in full, with the rest retrieved from reference TRBV5-4 and TRBJ2-7, is ETGVTQSPTHLIKTRGQQVTLRCSSQSGHNTVSWYQQALGQGPQFIFQYYREEENGRGNFPPRFSGLQFPNYSSELNVNALELDDSALYLCASSLDAGRYEQYFGPGTRLTVT.

V is TRBV30 and J is TRBJ1-5; D unclear. This CDR3 contains 14 residues. Trimming removed 0 bases at V and 1 base at J, with 7 bases between. CDR1 GTSNPN and CDR2 SVGIG come from the germline V gene (reference sequence). The CDR3 sequence is CAWSVPRSNQPQHF. DNA of the CDR3: TGTGCCTGGAGTGTTCCCAGGAGCAATCAGCCCCAGCATTTT.

The chain carries TRBV27 and TRBJ1-4; D ambiguous. The V and J ends lost 7 bases and 8 bases respectively, with 11 bases between them. Germline CDR1 is MNHEY and CDR2 is SMNVEV (reference sequence). This CDR3 is 12 amino acids long. CDR3 amino acids: CASKKEGEKLFF. The DNA for the CDR3 is TGTGCCAGCAAGAAGGAGGGAGAAAAACTGTTTTTT.

The chain has TRBV3-1 (or the pseudogene TRBV3-2) and TRBJ1-4, with D possibly TRBD1 on 5 matching bases. Germline CDR1 is LGHDT and CDR2 is YNNKEL (reference sequence). V was trimmed by 5 bases and J by 8 bases, leaving 15 bases between them. The CDR3 spans 14 residues. In DNA, the CDR3 is TGTGCCAGCAGCGAGCCCGGGGGTGGGGAAAAACTGTTTTTT. It specifies CASSEPGGGEKLFF.

This chain connects TRBV5-4 to TRBJ2-6; D might be TRBD2 (6 bases). The germline V and J ends were trimmed by 1 base and 10 bases, with 9 bases remaining between them. This CDR3 spans 13 amino acids. The germline V gene encodes CDR1 SGHNT and CDR2 YYREEE (reference sequence). CDR3 in DNA: TGTGCCAGCAGCTTGCCGGAGGGGAACGTCCTGACTTTC. Protein sequence: CASSLPEGNVLTF.

The rearrangement uses TRBV30 and TRBJ1-1, with a weak D call TRBD1 (5 bases). In germline, CDR1 is GTSNPN, CDR2 SVGIG (reference sequence). CDR3 length: 12 residues. V lost 5 bases and J 1 base, leaving 8 bases between the germline ends. CDR3 bases: TGTGCCTGGGCCGACAGGAACACTGAAGCTTTCTTT. It specifies CAWADRNTEAFF.

The V gene is TRBV12-3 or TRBV12-4, the J gene TRBJ1-1; possible D gene TRBD1, 5 bases. Trimming took 5 bases from V and 5 from J, leaving 9 bases between them. The CDR3 has 12 residues. The CDR3 protein is CASSRQRTEAFF. Here the CDR3 DNA reads TGTGCCAGCAGTCGACAGAGGACTGAAGCTTTCTTT.

The rearrangement links TRBV7-9 to TRBJ2-6; TRBD1 matches at 8 bases. Trimming at V came to 8 bases and at J to 0 bases, leaving 9 bases not matched to a gene. The CDR3 consists of 17 residues. Germline V gene data show CDR1 as SEHNR and CDR2 as FQNEAQ (reference sequence). Here the CDR3 reads CASLRTGPTSGANVLTF. In DNA form, the CDR3 reads TGTGCCAGCTTGCGGACAGGGCCTACCTCTGGGGCCAACGTCCTGACTTTC. The complete variable domain, with remaining parts taken from reference TRBV7-9 and TRBJ2-6, reads DTGVSQNPRHKITKRGQNVTFRCDPISEHNRLYWYRQTLGQGPEFLTYFQNEAQLEKSRLLSDRFSAERPKGSFSTLEIQRTEQGDSAMYLCASLRTGPTSGANVLTFGAGSRLTVL.

V gene TRBV27 combines with J gene TRBJ1-2; D is unresolved. CDR3 length: 13 residues. Trimming pared 0 bases from V and 5 bases from J, leaving 7 bases between. The germline V gene encodes CDR1 MNHEY and CDR2 SMNVEV (reference sequence). DNA of the CDR3: TGTGCCAGCAGTTTATCTCCCCAATATGGCTACACCTTC. Its translation: CASSLSPQYGYTF.

The gene calls are TRBV25-1 and TRBJ2-1; perhaps TRBD1 as D (6 bases). Germline V gene lookup returns CDR1 MGHDK and CDR2 SYGVNS. The V gene lost 4 bases and the J gene lost 1 base, with 11 bases spanning the gap. The CDR3 extends over 15 amino acids. In nucleotides, the CDR3 is TGTGCCAGCAGTGGGACAGACCTTTCCTACAATGAGCAGTTCTTC. Translation: CASSGTDLSYNEQFF. Using reference TRBV25-1 and TRBJ2-1 for the parts outside the CDR3, the full variable domain is EADIYQTPRYLVIGTGKKITLECSQTMGHDKMYWYQQDPGMELHLIHYSYGVNSTEKGDLSSESTVSRIRTEHFPLTLESARPSHTSQYLCASSGTDLSYNEQFFGPGTRLTVL.

A single count supports this clone. This chain joins TRBV7-8 and TRBJ1-2; TRBD1 matches 8 bases. Looked up from germline, CDR1 is SGHVS and CDR2 is FQNEAQ. The CDR3 totals 14 residues. V lost 5 bases and J lost 5; bases outside the gene matches: 7. CDR3 coding DNA: TGTGCCAGCAGCCCAAGGACAGGGAAGTATGGCTACACCTTC. Protein: CASSPRTGKYGYTF.

The chain links TRBV29-1 to TRBJ1-2; 10 bases fit TRBD1. The CDR3 length is 15 residues. Germline V CDR1 and CDR2: SQVTM, ANQGSEA. The J segment lost 5 bases and the V segment lost 5 bases, leaving 11 bases of the junction unmatched. The CDR3 loop reads CSVLGTGAGFYGYTF. The DNA of the CDR3 is TGCAGCGTTCTTGGGACAGGGGCTGGTTTTTATGGCTACACCTTC. Looking up the rest from reference TRBV29-1 and TRBJ1-2 gives the full variable domain: SAVISQKPSRDICQRGTSLTIQCQVDSQVTMMFWYRQQPGQSLTLIATANQGSEATYESGFVIDKFPISRPNLTFSTLTVSNMSPEDSSIYLCSVLGTGAGFYGYTFGSGTRLTVV.

The gene calls are TRBV7-3 and TRBJ2-1, with 10 bases identical to TRBD2. J lost 2 bases, V lost 5 bases, and 3 bases had no gene match. The CDR3 spans 15 residues. Germline V CDR1 and CDR2: SGHTA, FQGTGA. The CDR3 DNA follows: TGTGCCAGCAGCCTCAGCGGGAGGGCCTACAATGAGCAGTTCTTC. Its protein is CASSLSGRAYNEQFF.

CDR3 sequence (DNA): TGTGCCAGCAGCCTACAGGGACAGGTGTTCTTC. Its translation is CASSLQGQVFF. This chain connects TRBV3-1 (or the pseudogene TRBV3-2) to TRBJ2-1, with 8 nucleotides matching TRBD1. J lost 15 bases, V lost 4 bases, and 5 bases had no gene match. The CDR3 contains 11 residues. Germline V gene data show CDR1 as LGHDT and CDR2 as YNNKEL (reference sequence).

This sequence joins TRBV6-5 and TRBJ1-2, with 8 bases lining up with TRBD1. This CDR3 is 14 amino acids long. V lost 10 bases and J lost 3; bases outside the gene matches: 10. Per germline, CDR1 MNHEY and CDR2 SVGAGI. CDR3 protein: CATTPGGEDYGYTF. The CDR3 bases are TGTGCCACCACGCCAGGGGGCGAAGACTATGGCTACACCTTC.

This clone came up a few times. The chain employs TRBV2 and TRBJ1-4; 8 positions agree with TRBD1. Germline V CDR1 and CDR2: SNHLY, FYNNEI. The CDR3 is made up of 15 amino acids. After removal of 4 bases from V and 2 bases from J, the junction contained 3 bases not matched to a gene. The chain's CDR3 is CASSAGQATNEKLFF. The CDR3 region has the DNA TGTGCCAGCAGTGCGGGACAGGCGACTAATGAAAAACTGTTTTTT.

The V gene is TRBV27, the J gene TRBJ1-5; D unclear. The germline V gene encodes CDR1 MNHEY and CDR2 SMNVEV (reference sequence). The CDR3 is 15 residues long. Trimming cost V 6 bases and J 6 bases, with 18 bases left between them. The CDR3 DNA sequence: TGTGCCAGCAGGAGACTCAGAGGGAAAGGTCAGCCCCAGCATTTT. Residues: CASRRLRGKGQPQHF.

The chain couples TRBV28 to TRBJ1-2, with D possibly TRBD1 on 6 matching bases. V was trimmed by 4 bases and J by 8 bases, leaving 20 bases between them. The CDR3 covers 15 residues. Germline CDR1 is MDHEN and CDR2 is SYDVKM. This CDR3 is CASSSGTSLVGGYTF. The DNA for the CDR3 is TGTGCCAGCAGTTCAGGGACATCCTTGGTGGGGGGCTACACCTTC.

A single count supports this clone. This chain links TRBV7-3 with TRBJ2-5, with a tentative D call TRBD1 (5 bases). V dropped 1 base and J dropped 3 bases, with 12 bases sitting between them. The CDR3 has 15 amino acids. The germline V gene encodes CDR1 SGHTA and CDR2 FQGTGA. CDR3 in DNA: TGTGCCAGCAGCTTAATGGGCAGGGTGGAAGAGACCCAGTACTTC. Translation: CASSLMGRVEETQYF.

The genes are TRBV7-8 and TRBJ1-1; D gene uncertain. This CDR3 region has 16 residues. Germline CDR1 and CDR2: SGHVS and FQNEAQ. Trimming pared 1 base from V and 5 bases from J, leaving 17 bases between. CDR3 in amino acids: CASSLVSPNSGTEAFF. CDR3 in DNA: TGTGCCAGCAGCTTAGTAAGCCCTAACTCGGGGACTGAAGCTTTCTTT. Using reference TRBV7-8 and TRBJ1-1 for the parts outside the CDR3, the full variable domain is GAGVSQSPRYKVAKRGQDVALRCDPISGHVSLFWYQQALGQGPEFLTYFQNEAQLDKSGLPSDRFFAERPEGSVSTLKIQRTQQEDSAVYLCASSLVSPNSGTEAFFGQGTRLTVV.

A remark on this clone: Other DNA variants within this sample encode the same CDR3. V and J are TRBV5-1 and TRBJ1-4; D might be TRBD1 (5 bases). CDR3 length: 15 residues. The V and J ends lost 0 bases and 0 bases respectively, with 6 bases between them. Germline V gives CDR1 SGHRS, CDR2 YFSETQ. CDR3 protein: CASSLAGTTNEKLFF. The CDR3 coding sequence is TGCGCCAGCAGCTTGGCAGGGACAACTAATGAAAAACTGTTTTTT. The full variable domain, its missing parts supplied by reference TRBV5-1 and TRBJ1-4, is KAGVTQTPRYLIKTRGQQVTLSCSPISGHRSVSWYQQTPGQGLQFLFEYFSETQRNKGNFPGRFSGRQFSNSRSEMNVSTLELGDSALYLCASSLAGTTNEKLFFGSGTQLSVL.

This chain joins TRBV5-1 and TRBJ2-7; 9 positions agree with TRBD2. The CDR3 has 14 residues. Trimming at V came to 0 bases and at J to 5 bases, leaving 3 bases not matched to a gene. From germline, CDR1 is SGHRS and CDR2 YFSETQ. The CDR3: CASSLVAGVDEQYF. In DNA, the CDR3 is TGCGCCAGCAGCTTGGTAGCGGGGGTGGACGAGCAGTACTTC.

The CDR3: CASSPTNRGWSTEAFF. CDR3 coding DNA: TGTGCCAGCTCACCAACGAACAGGGGGTGGTCCACTGAAGCTTTCTTT. The rearrangement uses TRBV18 and TRBJ1-1, with 8 bases matching TRBD1. The junction had 9 bases not matched to a gene; V was cut back by 2 bases and J by 4 bases. The CDR3 is 16 amino acids. Germline CDR1 KGHSH, CDR2 LQKENI.

The chain has TRBV28 and TRBJ1-4, with 8 bases identical to TRBD1. The germline CDR1 and CDR2 sequences are MDHEN and SYDVKM. The trim removed 3 bases at V and 6 bases at J, leaving 6 bases unmatched. CDR3 length: 15 amino acids. The CDR3 spells CASSFPGGHDEKLFF. The CDR3 bases are TGTGCCAGCAGTTTCCCAGGGGGCCATGATGAAAAACTGTTTTTT.